These 7 T cell receptor beta chains came from one sample sequenced in a study of shared clonotypes between healthy human individuals (TCRdb year 2020). The library was produced with the immunoSEQ multiplex PCR assay. TCRdb took this table from immuneACCESS and kept in-frame rearrangements with V and J called. Such tables lack part of the clones; where checked against another copy, unresolved V genes explain under half of the gap, and the rest is unexplained. For this sample there are some 600,000 clones; approximately 96% appear just once. Clones ranked in the top ten supply 0.11% of the sample. For the CD8 naive samples, CD45RO-negative cells were positively selected for CCR7, yielding a CD45RA+CCR7+ population from which TemRA cells were excluded. Sequencing used naive CD8+ T cells sorted from blood. Reading the label with the study, this specimen's cell subset or site is: CD45RA+CCR7+. These receptors all stem from a woman in her thirties in good health.

The chain employs TRBV28 and TRBJ2-1; D is possibly TRBD1 (5 bases). Germline V gives CDR1 MDHEN, CDR2 SYDVKM. The V end lost 3 bases, the J end lost 8 bases, and 11 bases lay between the germline ends. This CDR3 region has 13 residues. The CDR3 is CASSFLDSYEQFF. The CDR3 region has the DNA TGTGCCAGCAGTTTCCTTGACAGTTATGAGCAGTTCTTC.

This clone showed up just once. The chain links TRBV18 to TRBJ2-7; 7 bases line up with TRBD2. V shed 3 bases, J shed 3 bases, and the junction held 11 bases outside the gene matches. The germline V gene has CDR1 KGHSH and CDR2 LQKENI. This CDR3 comprises 16 residues. CDR3 in DNA: TGTGCCAGCTCACCCCCGCTAATCGCGGGAGACTACGAGCAGTACTTC. Translating it yields CASSPPLIAGDYEQYF.

The chain is built from TRBV18 and TRBJ2-3; TRBD2 matches 9 bases. CDR1 KGHSH and CDR2 LQKENI come from the germline V gene. This CDR3 region has 16 residues. Trimming removed 3 bases from V and 4 bases from J; junction bases left unmatched: 8. DNA of the CDR3: TGTGCCAGCTCACCTTCCGGATTAGCGGGAGCAGATACGCAGTATTTT. Encoded protein: CASSPSGLAGADTQYF.

The genes are TRBV27 and TRBJ2-2; possibly TRBD2 for D (6 bases). The germline V and J ends were trimmed by 6 bases and 1 base, with 18 bases remaining between them. The CDR3 length is 17 residues. CDR1 and CDR2 (germline): MNHEY, SMNVEV (reference sequence). The CDR3 here is CASSSLTSRENTGELFF. CDR3 DNA: TGTGCCAGCAGCTCCCTGACTAGTAGGGAGAACACCGGGGAGCTGTTTTTT.

CDR3 sequence reads: CASSRGTSGSSDTQYF. The CDR3 DNA is TGCGCCAGCAGCCGGGGGACTAGCGGGAGTTCAGATACGCAGTATTTT. This sequence joins TRBV4-1 and TRBJ2-3; 14 nucleotides match TRBD2. This CDR3 is 16 amino acids long. Germline V gives CDR1 MGHRA, CDR2 YSYEKL. The V gene end was trimmed by 4 bases and the J gene end by 4 bases; junction bases not matched to a gene: 4.

The chain is built from TRBV5-1 and TRBJ2-1; 13 bases agree with TRBD2. The ends lost 6 bases at V and 6 bases at J; junction bases unmatched: 3. The CDR3 runs 14 residues. CDR1 is SGHRS, CDR2 YFSETQ, per germline. The CDR3 loop reads CASTRTSGSNEQFF. In DNA form, the CDR3 reads TGCGCCAGCACCCGGACTAGCGGGAGCAATGAGCAGTTCTTC.

The rearrangement joins TRBV19 to TRBJ1-5; TRBD1 matches at 10 bases. V dropped 3 bases and J dropped 0; count of bases not matched to a gene: 17. From germline, CDR1 is LNHDA and CDR2 SQIVND (reference sequence). The CDR3 has 21 residues. The DNA of the CDR3 is TGTGCCAGTAGTATGAGGGGATATCGGGACAGGGGATTCAATAGCAATCAGCCCCAGCATTTT. Residues: CASSMRGYRDRGFNSNQPQHF.